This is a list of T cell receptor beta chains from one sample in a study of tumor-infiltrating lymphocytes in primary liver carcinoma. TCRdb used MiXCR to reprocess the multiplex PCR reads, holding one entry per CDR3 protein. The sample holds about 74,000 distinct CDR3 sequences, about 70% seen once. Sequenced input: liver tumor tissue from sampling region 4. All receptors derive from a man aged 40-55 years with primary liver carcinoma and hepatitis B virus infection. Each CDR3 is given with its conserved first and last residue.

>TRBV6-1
CASSEWGGMKNSPLDF
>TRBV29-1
CSVVYDFSNQPQHF
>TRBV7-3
CASSPGQGGRTGELFF
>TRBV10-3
CAIGDSGFNVLTF
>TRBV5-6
CTSSLVLTDEQFF
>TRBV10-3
CATREGVGQETQYF
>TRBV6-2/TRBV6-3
CASSGCVDPDSGANVLTF
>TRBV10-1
CASSESFLSEQFF
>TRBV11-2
CARSLGGILPYEQYF
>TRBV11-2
CTSGFRDSTDTQYF
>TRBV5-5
CASSLEAVQRSEQYF
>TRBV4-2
CASSQEGVARGLPYEQYF
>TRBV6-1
CASSERQGPYGYTF
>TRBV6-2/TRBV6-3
CASTRGPPYNEQYF
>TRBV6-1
CASSEHGTGELFF
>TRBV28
CASSGWEYRGEIQYF
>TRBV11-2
CGSSSLSGNSPFHF
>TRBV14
CASSPLNTGELFF
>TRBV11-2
CASSLVALARTEKLFF
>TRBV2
CASSEIAAVSSTDTQYF
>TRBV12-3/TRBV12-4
CASSSRGTNVAGQYF
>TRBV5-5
CASSFLGEGQETQYF
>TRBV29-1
CSFGDAAGAPGELFF
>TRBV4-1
CASSQNPSGPYSEQSF
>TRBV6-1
CASIPTGGSYGYTF